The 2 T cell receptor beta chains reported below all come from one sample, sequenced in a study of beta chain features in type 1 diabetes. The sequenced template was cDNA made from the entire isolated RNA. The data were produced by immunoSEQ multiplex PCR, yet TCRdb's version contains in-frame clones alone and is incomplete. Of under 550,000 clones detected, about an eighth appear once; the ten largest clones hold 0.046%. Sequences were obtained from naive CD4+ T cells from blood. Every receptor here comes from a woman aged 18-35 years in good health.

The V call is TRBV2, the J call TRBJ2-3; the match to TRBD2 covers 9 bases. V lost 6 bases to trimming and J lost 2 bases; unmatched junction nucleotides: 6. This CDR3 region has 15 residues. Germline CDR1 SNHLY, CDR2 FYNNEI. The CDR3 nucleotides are TGTGCCAGCAGGCGTCTAGCGGGATACACAGATACGCAGTATTTT. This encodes CASRRLAGYTDTQYF.

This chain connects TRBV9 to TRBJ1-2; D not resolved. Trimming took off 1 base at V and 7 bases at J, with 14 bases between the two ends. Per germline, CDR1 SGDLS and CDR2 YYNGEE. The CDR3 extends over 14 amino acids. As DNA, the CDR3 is TGTGCCAGCAGCGTATGGGCGTCTTGGAGTGGCTACACCTTC. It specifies CASSVWASWSGYTF. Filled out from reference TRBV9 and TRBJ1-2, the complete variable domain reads DSGVTQTPKHLITATGQRVTLRCSPRSGDLSVYWYQQSLDQGLQFLIQYYNGEERAKGNILERFSAQQFPDLHSELNLSSLELGDSALYFCASSVWASWSGYTFGSGTRLTVV.